The 17 T cell receptor beta chains reported below all come from one sample, sequenced in a study of a mutant IDH1 vaccine in newly diagnosed glioma. Measured with immunoSEQ multiplex PCR; TCRdb has only the in-frame clones, and not every one. This sample has about 60,000 clones; 84% occur once, and the top ten carry approximately 9.1%. The antigens these receptors bind are not known. Documented time point: week 11, during vaccination. Vaccination comprised doses that each held 300 ug of mutant IDH1 20-mer peptide, plus topical imiquimod. This sample comprised PBMCs, obtained from a glioma patient whose treatment included an IDH1 peptide vaccine. All receptors come from a woman between 45 and 65 years old with glioma.

On this clone: The same CDR3 also results from other DNA sequences found in this sample. CDR3 sequence: CASSIGVNTEAFF. CDR3 DNA sequence: TGTGCCAGTAGTATCGGGGTCAACACTGAAGCTTTCTTT. The J gene is TRBJ1-1, the V gene TRBV19; D uncertain. This CDR3 region has 13 residues. Per germline, CDR1 LNHDA and CDR2 SQIVND (reference sequence). V was shortened by 3 bases and J by 2 bases, with 7 bases between the two germline ends.

The chain carries TRBV7-6 and TRBJ1-1; D is uncertain. The CDR3 has 14 amino acids. V dropped 0 bases and J dropped 0 bases, with 5 bases sitting between them. Per germline, CDR1 SGHVS and CDR2 FNYEAQ. CDR3 sequence: CASSLASMNTEAFF. The CDR3 region has the DNA TGTGCCAGCAGCTTAGCGTCGATGAACACTGAAGCTTTCTTT.

The J gene is TRBJ1-1, the V gene TRBV2; unclear D gene. Germline CDR1 SNHLY, CDR2 FYNNEI. The V gene lost 6 bases and the J gene lost 0 bases, with 5 bases spanning the gap. The CDR3 length is 12 residues. The DNA for the CDR3 is TGTGCCAGCAGGACAATGAACACTGAAGCTTTCTTT. It is translated as CASRTMNTEAFF.

The chain carries TRBV18 and TRBJ2-3; the match to TRBD2 covers 8 bases. The V gene end was trimmed by 4 bases and the J gene end by 2 bases; junction bases not matched to a gene: 8. The germline V gene has CDR1 KGHSH and CDR2 LQKENI. The CDR3 length is 16 residues. The CDR3: CASSQATSAITDTQYF. CDR3 coding DNA: TGTGCCAGCTCACAAGCGACTAGCGCGATCACAGATACGCAGTATTTT.

This sequence joins TRBV5-1 and TRBJ2-1; D is possibly TRBD2 (7 bases). CDR3 length: 14 amino acids. The V end was cut by 2 bases, the J end by 7 bases, with 13 bases between. CDR1 SGHRS and CDR2 YFSETQ come from the germline V gene. DNA for the CDR3: TGCGCCAGCAGCTTAACAGGGAGGGTTAATGAGCAGTTCTTC. This gives the protein CASSLTGRVNEQFF.

This sequence joins TRBV5-8 and TRBJ1-5, with no clear D. The CDR3 is 19 residues long. Germline values: CDR1 SGHTS, CDR2 YDEGEE. Trimming took off 0 bases at V and 6 bases at J, with 25 bases between the two ends. CDR3 DNA sequence: TGTGCCAGCAGCTTGGCTCATATCTCGGTGACCTCGTTTGTTCAGCCCCAGCATTTT. Its translation: CASSLAHISVTSFVQPQHF.

This chain connects TRBV9 to TRBJ1-6; 7 bases map to TRBD1. CDR1 is SGDLS, CDR2 YYNGEE, per germline. J lost 8 bases, V lost 3 bases, and 11 bases had no gene match. CDR3 size: 16 residues. This chain's CDR3 is CASSASPGTVDSPLHF. DNA for the CDR3: TGTGCCAGCAGCGCAAGCCCCGGGACAGTAGATTCACCCCTCCACTTT. The full variable domain, with the rest looked up from reference TRBV9 and TRBJ1-6, is DSGVTQTPKHLITATGQRVTLRCSPRSGDLSVYWYQQSLDQGLQFLIQYYNGEERAKGNILERFSAQQFPDLHSELNLSSLELGDSALYFCASSASPGTVDSPLHFGNGTRLTVT.

The chain joins TRBV29-1 to TRBJ2-3, with TRBD2 matching 13 bases. The CDR3 extends over 16 amino acids. Per the germline V gene, CDR1 is SQVTM and CDR2 is ANQGSEA. V lost 3 bases, J lost 2 bases, and 5 bases stayed unmatched. CDR3 sequence: CSVDRGTSGVTDTQYF. In nucleotides, the CDR3 is TGCAGCGTTGATAGGGGGACTAGCGGGGTCACAGATACGCAGTATTTT.

The chain uses TRBV6-6 and TRBJ1-2; possible D gene TRBD1, 5 bases. CDR1 MNHNY and CDR2 SVGAGI come from the germline V gene (reference sequence). V gave up 5 bases and J gave up 5 bases, with 6 bases separating them. CDR3 length equals 11 residues. Here the CDR3 DNA reads TGTGCCAGCAGTCGACAGTATGGCTACACCTTC. This codes for CASSRQYGYTF.

This chain links TRBV6-5 with TRBJ1-1, with TRBD1 matching over 8 bases. Unmatched junction bases numbered 5, after V lost 10 bases and J lost 1 base. The CDR3 is made up of 13 amino acids. Germline assignment: CDR1 MNHEY and CDR2 SVGAGI. The CDR3 bases are TGTGCCACCGGACAGGGCCCGAACACTGAAGCTTTCTTT. Protein: CATGQGPNTEAFF.

The chain has TRBV5-4 and TRBJ1-2, with D possibly matching TRBD1 (5 bases). V dropped 3 bases and J dropped 4 bases, with 10 bases sitting between them. The CDR3 totals 13 residues. Germline loops: CDR1 SGHNT, CDR2 YYREEE (reference sequence). CDR3 in DNA: TGTGCCAGCAGCTCCCCGGACACCTATGGCTACACCTTC. Translated: CASSSPDTYGYTF. The whole variable domain, filled in from reference TRBV5-4 and TRBJ1-2, reads ETGVTQSPTHLIKTRGQQVTLRCSSQSGHNTVSWYQQALGQGPQFIFQYYREEENGRGNFPPRFSGLQFPNYSSELNVNALELDDSALYLCASSSPDTYGYTFGSGTRLTVV.

This chain uses TRBV30 with TRBJ1-6, with 7 bases aligning to TRBD1. Germline assignment: CDR1 GTSNPN and CDR2 SVGIG (reference sequence). This CDR3 has 14 amino acids. The junction had 2 bases not matched to a gene; V was cut back by 1 base and J by 5 bases. CDR3 residues: CAWSGDSDNSPLHF. The CDR3 nucleotides read TGTGCCTGGAGTGGGGACAGCGATAATTCACCCCTCCACTTT.

This sequence joins TRBV6-6 and TRBJ1-6; D is unclear. The CDR3 is made up of 13 amino acids. V was cut by 5 bases and J by 7 bases, with 9 bases left in between. Germline-derived CDR1 and CDR2 are MNHNY and SVGAGI (reference sequence). CDR3 region: CASSADTNSPLHF. The DNA for the CDR3 is TGTGCCAGCAGTGCCGACACGAATTCACCCCTCCACTTT.

The chain has TRBV7-2 and TRBJ2-1; 8 positions agree with TRBD1. The CDR3 is 15 amino acids. The V gene end was trimmed by 5 bases and the J gene end by 2 bases; junction bases not matched to a gene: 5. Germline loops: CDR1 SGHTA, CDR2 FQGNSA. CDR3 in amino acids: CASSRRTGPYNEQFF. CDR3 coding DNA: TGTGCCAGCAGCCGTCGGACAGGGCCCTACAATGAGCAGTTCTTC.

Turning to this clone: Within the sample, other DNA sequences also encode this same CDR3. This chain joins TRBV19 and TRBJ2-1; D might be TRBD2 (5 bases). CDR1 and CDR2 from the germline V gene are LNHDA and SQIVND (reference sequence). The CDR3 is 15 residues long. V was pared by 0 bases and J by 0 bases, with 6 bases between. CDR3 coding DNA: TGTGCCAGTAGTATAGAGGGGAGCTCCTACAATGAGCAGTTCTTC. Amino acids: CASSIEGSSYNEQFF. Combining the CDR3 with reference TRBV19 and TRBJ2-1 gives the whole variable domain DGGITQSPKYLFRKEGQNVTLSCEQNLNHDAMYWYRQDPGQGLRLIYYSQIVNDFQKGDIAEGYSVSREKKESFPLTVTSAQKNPTAFYLCASSIEGSSYNEQFFGPGTRLTVL.

This CDR3 reads CASSIPGNIQYF. CDR3 in DNA: TGTGCCAGTAGTATTCCGGGGAACATTCAGTACTTC. The V gene is TRBV19, the J gene TRBJ2-4; TRBD2 might be the D (5 bases). Trimming stripped 3 bases from V and 7 bases from J, with 7 bases between. The CDR3 sequence is 12 residues long. Germline assignment: CDR1 LNHDA and CDR2 SQIVND (reference sequence).

The V call is TRBV7-9, the J call TRBJ1-6; a weak D match, TRBD1 (6 bases). The length of the CDR3 is 16 residues. Trimming shortened V by 3 bases and J by 6 bases, and 15 bases separated the two germline ends. Germline V gene sequence: CDR1 SEHNR, CDR2 FQNEAQ (reference sequence). This CDR3 is CASSFSARTANSPLHF. CDR3 bases: TGTGCCAGCAGCTTCTCTGCGAGGACAGCTAATTCACCCCTCCACTTT.